The following is a T cell receptor beta chain sequence with its context. The entry originates in a study of CD8+ T cells in alopecia areata. Treatment denoted: oral pan-JAK inhibitor, 5-10 mg twice daily. Sequencing used cDNA as its template, made by extracting RNA and reverse transcribing it. Generated by immunoSEQ multiplex PCR, the TCRdb table keeps only in-frame clones and is missing some. The profile shows roughly 180,000 clones, 60% of them singletons. The ends were cut back, 1 base at V and 5 bases at J, with 13 bases in the middle. The CDR3 covers 15 residues. The germline gives CDR1 SGHDT, CDR2 YYEEEE.

This sample comprised CD4+ T cells sorted from blood, obtained at week 4, from a patient treated with tofacitinib. The V call is TRBV5-6, the J call TRBJ1-5; tentative D call: TRBD1 (5 bases). The TCR sequence derives from a human donor with alopecia areata. The CDR3 DNA follows: TGTGCCAGCAGCTTGTTGCTGCAGGGTCATCAGCCCCAGCATTTT. As protein: CASSLLLQGHQPQHF. Combining the CDR3 with reference TRBV5-6 and TRBJ1-5 gives the whole variable domain DAGVTQSPTHLIKTRGQQVTLRCSPKSGHDTVSWYQQALGQGPQFIFQYYEEEERQRGNFPDRFSGHQFPNYSSELNVNALLLGDSALYLCASSLLLQGHQPQHFGDGTRLSIL.